This T cell receptor beta chain was found in a study of naive and memory T cell subsets. An equimolar mix of two oligonucleotides served as the beta constant-region primer for TRBC1 and TRBC2. Nested alpha and beta constant-region primers with the SP2 primer drove four PCR rounds on ligated cDNA. In TCRdb, the UMI-ligation and nested PCR reads were re-called with MiXCR into one record per CDR3 protein. The sample has 120,000 or so distinct CDR3 sequences, 36% seen once; the top ten hold 0.9%. This clonotype was detected only a few times. The antigen is not known. Germline-derived CDR1 and CDR2 are SNHLY and FYNNEI. The length of the CDR3 is 15 residues. Trimming left V 3 bases short and J 2 bases short, with 14 bases between. Findings and limits, study-wide: From naive to CM, EM and EMRA, diversity decreased and Gini increased. Naive and memory repertoire findings lacked a ground truth for validation.

V gene TRBV2 combines with J gene TRBJ2-7, with D possibly matching TRBD2 (5 bases). The sequencing sample was made of central memory CD4+ T cells from blood. The source of this sequence is a human donor in good health. The CDR3 sequence: CASSDQKRMTYEQYF. Written as DNA, the CDR3 is TGTGCCAGCAGTGATCAAAAGCGGATGACCTACGAGCAGTACTTC.